The source of this TCR beta chain is a study of blood T cells in healthy people across ages. V dropped 2 bases and J dropped 3 bases, with 14 bases sitting between them. Germline CDR1 and CDR2: MNHEY and SVGEGT. The CDR3 sequence is 15 residues long. A second PCR, run for about 7 to 11 cycles, used a sample-barcoded 5' primer plus a J-beta primer mix. Each of the cDNA molecules was tagged by a template-switch adaptor with 12 random nucleotides. MiXCR, applied by TCRdb to the 5' RACE reads, yields one record per CDR3 protein. The sample contains 850,000 to 1,000,000 distinct CDR3 sequences, roughly 51% of which appear only once.

This chain links TRBV6-2 or TRBV6-3 with TRBJ2-7; D is undetermined. The sample was blood. This TCR derives from a woman aged 55-70 years in good health. The chain's CDR3 is CASSYPPGSFYEQYF. The CDR3 DNA reads TGTGCCAGCAGTTACCCTCCAGGAAGCTTCTACGAGCAGTACTTC.